This T cell receptor (beta chain) was sequenced in a study of T cell repertoires in cytomegalovirus infection. Study context: From public TCR beta signatures came an indication of both CMV infection and matching HLA type.

Germline loops: CDR1 MNHEY, CDR2 SVGAGI. The CDR3 has 15 amino acids. V dropped 4 bases and J dropped 4 bases, with 16 bases sitting between them. Each CDR3 protein is one row after TCRdb ran MiXCR on the reads. This table holds approximately 250,000 distinct CDR3 sequences, about 7% found once. Overall study findings and caveats: Clonotype analysis showed dominance of the ex vivo response by HLA-C-restricted CMV-specific TCR beta clonotypes.

The sample holds many counts of this clonotype. Its target is not known. The V gene is TRBV6-5, the J gene TRBJ1-2; D may be TRBD1 (5 bases). Sequencing input: PBMCs. This TCR derives from a human donor in good health (CMV status not recorded). Some clones in this sample may be carry-over from other donors' samples. The CDR3: CASSWPVGGFYGYTF. For the CDR3, the DNA is TGTGCCAGCAGTTGGCCTGTCGGGGGGTTCTATGGCTACACCTTC.